This T cell receptor (beta chain) comes out of a study of blood T cells in healthy people across ages. CDR3 length equals 15 residues. V gave up 1 base and J gave up 3 bases; unmatched junction bases: 5. Germline V gives CDR1 LGHNA, CDR2 YSLEER. Study results and limitations: Aged donors had fewer naive CD4+ cells and lower diversity than long-lived donors.

As concerns this clonotype: Its specificity is unknown.

A sample-barcoded 5' primer and a J-beta primer mix were used in a second PCR of roughly 6 to 11 cycles. TCRdb used MiXCR to reprocess the 5' RACE reads, holding one entry per CDR3 protein. The sample has approximately 490,000 distinct CDR3 sequences, more than 20% seen once. These data were likewise used in another study, on T cells of mothers and their children. That work states: Extraction yielded RNA that went, in full, into cDNA synthesis at around 1.4 ug per 15 ul.

This chain uses TRBV4-3 with TRBJ2-7; 8 positions agree with TRBD1. The TCR originated in a boy between 10 and 17 years old in good health. Sequenced material: blood. CDR3 loop: CASSQAARGLYEQYF. The CDR3 DNA follows: TGCGCCAGCAGCCAAGCGGCCAGGGGGCTCTACGAGCAGTACTTC.